This TCR beta chain came from a study of blood T cell repertoires in COVID-19. Study information: The United States, Italy and Spain supplied acute and convalescent COVID-19 samples. Sample material is recorded as cDNA or gDNA derived from T cells, B-cell-depleted T cells, or PBMCs.

V gave up 2 bases and J gave up 4 bases; unmatched junction bases: 8. CDR3 size: 16 residues. CDR1 and CDR2 from the germline V gene are SEHNR and FQNEAQ (reference sequence). Authors' processing steps: Reference gene primer amplification in the assay estimated nucleated cell counts. Sequencing used immunoSEQ multiplex PCR; TCRdb keeps in-frame clones, though not all of them. D and trimming come from the DNA, and the V and J calls and clone size come from that table. The sample yields roughly 28,000 clones, 70% to 90% seen once. The sequence was collected from a human donor in a cohort sampled during active COVID-19. The chain combines TRBV7-9 with TRBJ2-1, with 7 positions matching TRBD2. The sequenced sample was peripheral blood. CDR3 nucleotides: TGTGCCAGCAGCTTATTGAGGGCTAGCGGTTACAATGAGCAGTTCTTC. Protein: CASSLLRASGYNEQFF.